These 26 T cell receptor beta chains were sequenced from one sample in a study of shared clonotypes between healthy human individuals. Profiling relied on immunoSEQ multiplex PCR, and the TCRdb table lists in-frame clones only, not all of them. The profile shows around 600,000 clones, roughly 96% of them singletons. The naive CD8 population came from CD45RO-negative cells selected for CCR7, without terminally differentiated effector memory CD45RA+ cells. The sequenced sample consisted of naive CD8+ T cells sorted from blood. All receptors derive from a woman aged 30 to 39 in good health.

The V gene is TRBV5-6, the J gene TRBJ1-1; no clear D. The CDR3 runs to 13 residues. Trimming took 1 base from V and 3 from J, leaving 7 bases between them. Germline V gene data show CDR1 as SGHDT and CDR2 as YYEEEE. The CDR3 protein is CASSLTRDTEAFF. Written as DNA, the CDR3 is TGTGCCAGCAGCTTGACCCGGGACACTGAAGCTTTCTTT.

The chain uses TRBV19 and TRBJ1-5; no firm D call. Germline CDR1 LNHDA, CDR2 SQIVND (reference sequence). V shed 3 bases and J shed 5 bases, with 8 bases lying between them. This CDR3 comprises 13 residues. CDR3 region: CASSIPGDQPQHF. The CDR3 coding sequence is TGTGCCAGTAGTATTCCGGGCGATCAGCCCCAGCATTTT.

Notes on this clone: Different DNA sequences within this sample yield the same CDR3. This chain links TRBV7-9 with TRBJ2-1; D remains ambiguous. The CDR3 is 12 residues long. CDR1 is SEHNR, CDR2 FQNEAQ, per germline (reference sequence). Trimming cost V 5 bases and J 4 bases, with 6 bases left between them. The DNA for the CDR3 is TGTGCCAGCAGCCCTAGTTACAATGAGCAGTTCTTC. It codes for CASSPSYNEQFF.

V gene TRBV28 combines with J gene TRBJ2-5, with D perhaps being TRBD1 or TRBD2 (5 bases each). In germline, CDR1 is MDHEN, CDR2 SYDVKM. This CDR3 is 14 amino acids long. Trimming shortened V by 3 bases and J by 4 bases, and 12 bases separated the two germline ends. This CDR3 reads CASSLGPVGETQYF. The DNA of the CDR3 is TGTGCCAGCAGTTTGGGACCCGTCGGAGAGACCCAGTACTTC. Variable domain in full (rest from reference TRBV28 and TRBJ2-5): DVKVTQSSRYLVKRTGEKVFLECVQDMDHENMFWYRQDPGLGLRLIYFSYDVKMKEKGDIPEGYSVSREKKERFSLILESASTNQTSMYLCASSLGPVGETQYFGPGTRLLVL.

V gene TRBV4-1 combines with J gene TRBJ1-3; D is unclear. V lost 0 bases to trimming and J lost 4 bases, with 16 bases between them. This CDR3 has 17 residues. Germline lookup yields CDR1 MGHRA and CDR2 YSYEKL. Written as DNA, the CDR3 is TGCGCCAGCAGCCAAGAGCAGCTCCTTCTGGGGGGAAACACCATATATTTT. Protein sequence: CASSQEQLLLGGNTIYF.

This chain's CDR3 is CASSPEHNEQFF. CDR3 in DNA: TGCGCCAGCAGCCCCGAGCACAATGAGCAGTTCTTC. The chain recombines TRBV4-1 with TRBJ2-1; D is unclear. Germline assignment: CDR1 MGHRA and CDR2 YSYEKL. The V end was cut by 4 bases, the J end by 5 bases, with 6 bases between. The CDR3 is 12 amino acids.

The genes are TRBV6-1 and TRBJ1-5; TRBD1 agrees at 9 bases. V gave up 1 base and J gave up 7 bases; unmatched junction bases: 2. This CDR3 is 14 amino acids long. Per the germline V gene, CDR1 is MNHNS and CDR2 is SASEGT. CDR3 sequence: CASSEDRGRQPQHF. The CDR3 nucleotides are TGTGCCAGCAGTGAAGACAGGGGGCGACAGCCCCAGCATTTT.

A note on this clone: The same CDR3 arises from other DNA sequences in this sample as well. The chain combines TRBV4-1 with TRBJ2-1; D tentatively reads TRBD1 or TRBD2 (6 bases each). This CDR3 has 14 residues. CDR1 MGHRA and CDR2 YSYEKL come from the germline V gene. Trimming cost V 2 bases and J 7 bases, with 12 bases left between them. CDR3 bases: TGCGCCAGCAGCCAACCCGGGGGCCGGAATGAGCAGTTCTTC. Protein product: CASSQPGGRNEQFF.

This clone was observed a handful of times. The chain employs TRBV19 and TRBJ2-3; D is possibly TRBD2 (6 bases). Germline V gene sequence: CDR1 LNHDA, CDR2 SQIVND (reference sequence). Trimming stripped 1 base from V and 0 bases from J, with 8 bases between. This CDR3 is built from 15 residues. For the CDR3, the DNA is TGTGCCAGTAGTATAGTAGGAGGGAGCACAGATACGCAGTATTTT. The encoded protein is CASSIVGGSTDTQYF.

This chain joins TRBV29-1 and TRBJ1-1; D is unresolved. Per the germline V gene, CDR1 is SQVTM and CDR2 is ANQGSEA. Trimming left V 6 bases short and J 1 base short, with 3 bases between. CDR3 length: 10 amino acids. CDR3 sequence (DNA): TGCAGCGTAACGAACACTGAAGCTTTCTTT. This sequence encodes CSVTNTEAFF.

The chain couples TRBV5-8 to TRBJ1-2, with 12 bases identical to TRBD1. V trimming: 3 bases; J trimming: 8 bases; junction bases outside the gene matches: 8. This CDR3 has 15 amino acids. In germline, CDR1 is SGHTS, CDR2 YDEGEE. CDR3 amino acids: CASSSLGQGARGYTF. CDR3 bases: TGTGCCAGCAGCTCACTGGGACAGGGGGCCAGAGGCTACACCTTC.

The chain joins TRBV10-3 to TRBJ2-7, with D tentatively TRBD1 (5 bases). From germline, CDR1 is ENHRY and CDR2 SYGVKD. Trimming left V 2 bases short and J 2 bases short, with 13 bases between. The CDR3 extends over 15 amino acids. The CDR3: CAISEAQGTPYEQYF. The CDR3, as DNA: TGTGCCATCAGTGAGGCGCAGGGAACCCCCTACGAGCAGTACTTC.

This clone was seen once. The chain joins TRBV29-1 to TRBJ1-1; no definite D call. The CDR3 extends over 10 amino acids. CDR1 and CDR2 from the germline V gene are SQVTM and ANQGSEA. Trimming took off 7 bases at V and 4 bases at J, with 7 bases between the two ends. In nucleotides, the CDR3 is TGCAGCGCCTTAACCACTGAAGCTTTCTTT. Protein product: CSALTTEAFF.

Remarks on this clone: The sample holds other DNA sequences that translate to the same CDR3. This chain connects TRBV27 to TRBJ2-7; 7 nucleotides line up with TRBD2. Germline trimming cut 5 bases from V and 6 bases from J; bases unmatched to any gene: 7. The germline V gene has CDR1 MNHEY and CDR2 SMNVEV (reference sequence). There are 13 residues in the CDR3. As DNA, the CDR3 is TGTGCCAGCAGTCCCTGGACGGGGGGCGAGCAGTACTTC. This encodes CASSPWTGGEQYF.

The chain joins TRBV5-8 to TRBJ2-5; a possible D gene is TRBD2 (6 bases). This CDR3 comprises 15 residues. Germline lookup yields CDR1 SGHTS and CDR2 YDEGEE. V lost 4 bases to trimming and J lost 5 bases, with 18 bases between them. The CDR3 DNA sequence: TGTGCCAGCAGCCCGAGACTAGAGTTCGGGGAGACCCAGTACTTC. The encoded protein is CASSPRLEFGETQYF.

The chain uses TRBV7-9 and TRBJ1-4; maybe TRBD1 (5 bases). V lost 5 bases and J lost 6, with 10 bases in between. The CDR3 totals 13 residues. Germline CDR1 is SEHNR and CDR2 is FQNEAQ (reference sequence). CDR3 sequence (DNA): TGTGCCAGCAGCCCCGGGGGAGATGAAAAACTGTTTTTT. The encoded protein is CASSPGGDEKLFF.

This clone was counted a single time. The rearrangement links TRBV19 to TRBJ1-2; the match to TRBD1 covers 8 bases. The junction had 3 bases not matched to a gene; V was cut back by 4 bases and J by 8 bases. Germline V gives CDR1 LNHDA, CDR2 SQIVND (reference sequence). CDR3 length equals 12 residues. The CDR3, as DNA: TGTGCCAGTAGTACAGGGGGCGCCGGCTACACCTTC. Translation: CASSTGGAGYTF. Full variable domain (remainder filled in from reference TRBV19 and TRBJ1-2): DGGITQSPKYLFRKEGQNVTLSCEQNLNHDAMYWYRQDPGQGLRLIYYSQIVNDFQKGDIAEGYSVSREKKESFPLTVTSAQKNPTAFYLCASSTGGAGYTFGSGTRLTVV.

The chain couples TRBV9 to TRBJ2-3; TRBD1 aligns across 7 bases. This CDR3 is built from 15 residues. Germline assignment: CDR1 SGDLS and CDR2 YYNGEE. V lost 3 bases and J lost 1; bases outside the gene matches: 5. The CDR3, as DNA: TGTGCCAGCAGCGCTCAGGGGGTGGGCACAGATACGCAGTATTTT. This encodes CASSAQGVGTDTQYF. The variable domain in full, with the rest retrieved from reference TRBV9 and TRBJ2-3, is DSGVTQTPKHLITATGQRVTLRCSPRSGDLSVYWYQQSLDQGLQFLIQYYNGEERAKGNILERFSAQQFPDLHSELNLSSLELGDSALYFCASSAQGVGTDTQYFGPGTRLTVL.

V and J are TRBV2 and TRBJ2-3; 12 bases are shared with TRBD2. The V gene end was trimmed by 3 bases and the J gene end by 6 bases; junction bases not matched to a gene: 4. CDR3 length: 15 residues. Germline V gives CDR1 SNHLY, CDR2 FYNNEI. This chain's CDR3 is CASSEGLAGSDTQYF. CDR3 bases: TGTGCCAGCAGTGAGGGACTAGCGGGTTCTGATACGCAGTATTTT. The full variable domain, completed using reference TRBV2 and TRBJ2-3, is EPEVTQTPSHQVTQMGQEVILRCVPISNHLYFYWYRQILGQKVEFLVSFYNNEISEKSEIFDDQFSVERPDGSNFTLKIRSTKLEDSAMYFCASSEGLAGSDTQYFGPGTRLTVL.

V gene TRBV11-2 combines with J gene TRBJ1-3, with unresolved D. Trimming took 0 bases from V and 2 from J, leaving 11 bases between them. This CDR3 is 16 amino acids long. CDR1 is SGHAT and CDR2 is FQNNGV in the germline V gene. The CDR3 region has the DNA TGTGCCAGCAGCTTAGAGACCCGACATACTGGAAACACCATATATTTT. Translating it yields CASSLETRHTGNTIYF.

This sequence joins TRBV28 and TRBJ2-7, with 13 bases that match TRBD2. The CDR3 has 18 residues. V lost 3 bases to trimming and J lost 2 bases; unmatched junction nucleotides: 10. Germline V gene lookup returns CDR1 MDHEN and CDR2 SYDVKM. CDR3: CASSFQSNGLAGAYEQYF. The DNA of the CDR3 is TGTGCCAGCAGTTTCCAATCCAACGGACTAGCGGGGGCCTACGAGCAGTACTTC.

The chain has TRBV7-8 and TRBJ1-4; a possible D gene is TRBD1 (6 bases). This CDR3 is built from 15 residues. Germline V gives CDR1 SGHVS, CDR2 FQNEAQ. Trimming left V 4 bases short and J 0 bases short, with 9 bases between. CDR3 bases: TGTGCCAGCAGCTCTTGGACAGCAACTAATGAAAAACTGTTTTTT. Translated: CASSSWTATNEKLFF.

The CDR3 DNA is TGTGCCAGCAGTTCTCCCTGGGAGCGGGACAGAAACTATGGCTACACCTTC. Protein product: CASSSPWERDRNYGYTF. This chain links TRBV28 with TRBJ1-2, with TRBD1 matching over 7 bases. With V trimmed by 4 bases and J by 2 bases, 13 bases remained unmatched. The CDR3 loop spans 17 amino acids. Germline V CDR1 and CDR2: MDHEN, SYDVKM.

CDR3 DNA sequence: TGTGCCATCAGTAGTCGGATAGCGGGAGGGTCAGATACGCAGTATTTT. It specifies CAISSRIAGGSDTQYF. The chain employs TRBV10-3 and TRBJ2-3, with 11 bases matching TRBD2. Trimming at V came to 5 bases and at J to 4 bases, leaving 8 bases not matched to a gene. The CDR3 covers 16 residues. CDR1 is ENHRY, CDR2 SYGVKD, per germline.

This clone came up once. The CDR3 DNA reads TGTGCCAGCAGCTTCGCTAGCGGAGGTGGAGATACGCAGTATTTT. Residues: CASSFASGGGDTQYF. The V call is TRBV7-9, the J call TRBJ2-3; 7 bases match TRBD2. The V and J ends lost 3 bases and 5 bases, in that order; junction bases with no gene match: 8. CDR1 and CDR2 (germline): SEHNR, FQNEAQ (reference sequence). CDR3 length: 15 amino acids. The full variable domain, with the rest looked up from reference TRBV7-9 and TRBJ2-3, is DTGVSQNPRHKITKRGQNVTFRCDPISEHNRLYWYRQTLGQGPEFLTYFQNEAQLEKSRLLSDRFSAERPKGSFSTLEIQRTEQGDSAMYLCASSFASGGGDTQYFGPGTRLTVL.

V usage is TRBV2 and J usage is TRBJ2-1; D may be TRBD1 (6 bases). The CDR3 contains 16 residues. Germline assignment: CDR1 SNHLY and CDR2 FYNNEI. Trimming cost V 6 bases and J 3 bases, with 18 bases left between them. CDR3 residues: CASSALMGAFYNEQFF. The DNA for the CDR3 is TGTGCCAGCAGCGCCTTGATGGGGGCTTTCTACAATGAGCAGTTCTTC.